This is a list of T cell receptor beta chains from one sample in a study of blood T cells in healthy people across ages. TCRdb reanalysed the 5' RACE reads using MiXCR and keeps one entry per CDR3 protein. The sample has hundreds of thousands of distinct CDR3 sequences, approximately 49% seen once. Source material: blood. The origin of the receptors is a woman between 55 and 75 years old in good health. Both conserved end residues are part of each CDR3. D genes are given only for firm matches. Not all rows give a size; the values are once, few, many and, for expanded clones, a class.

d_gene,v_gene,abundance,j_gene,CDR3nt,CDR3aa
TRBD1,TRBV5-1,-,TRBJ1-2,TGCGCCAGCAGCTCGGGACAGGCGTTCCATGGCTACACCTTC,CASSSGQAFHGYTF
-,TRBV28,-,TRBJ1-2,TGTGCCAGCGGTTTAGGGCAGATCTATGGCTACACCTTC,CASGLGQIYGYTF
TRBD2,TRBV7-2,-,TRBJ2-3,TGTGCCAGCAGCGTGGGACTAGCGGGAGGGACCACAGATACGCAGTATTTT,CASSVGLAGGTTDTQYF
TRBD1,TRBV7-2,-,TRBJ2-2,TGTGCCAGCAGCCGACAGGGGCCTACCGGGGAGCTGTTTTTT,CASSRQGPTGELFF
TRBD1,TRBV20-1,-,TRBJ2-1,TGCAGTGCTCTAACCCCGGGACAGGGCCGCAATGAGCAGTTCTTC,CSALTPGQGRNEQFF
TRBD2,TRBV27,-,TRBJ2-5,TGTGCCAGCAGTCCCCTAGGAGCGGGAGGCGGAGAGACCCAGTACTTC,CASSPLGAGGGETQYF
-,TRBV6-1,-,TRBJ2-1,TGTGCCAGCAGTGATAGCAGGGAATACCAAGAGACCCAGTTCTTC,CASSDSREYQETQFF
TRBD1,TRBV7-2,few,TRBJ2-7,TGTGCCAGCAGCTTAGTTGGGGCGAGGACAGGGCAAGGGAAGCAGTACTTC,CASSLVGARTGQGKQYF
-,TRBV9,-,TRBJ1-1,TGTGCCAGCAGCGTGATGGGACATGATGATGAAGCTTTCTTT,CASSVMGHDDEAFF
-,TRBV21-1,-,TRBJ2-4,TGTGCCAGCAGCAAAGCTGGGGGGCGGAAAAACATTCAGTACTTC,CASSKAGGRKNIQYF
TRBD1,TRBV15,-,TRBJ1-4,TGTGCCACCAGCAAGGGGACAGGGGATAGGAAACTGTTTTTT,CATSKGTGDRKLFF
-,TRBV29-1,-,TRBJ2-5,TGCAGCGCCGACATAACGGGGCAAGAGACCCAGTACTTC,CSADITGQETQYF
TRBD2,TRBV6-2/TRBV6-3,-,TRBJ2-7,TGTGCCAGCAGGCCTTTCCTAGCGGGAACCTACAATGAGCAGTACTTC,CASRPFLAGTYNEQYF